The 2 T cell receptor beta chains below come from one sample, sequenced in a study of T cell responses to AZD1222 COVID-19 vaccine. Repertoires were generated with immunoSEQ multiplex PCR, while TCRdb's copy carries only in-frame clones and drops some. The sample yields 55,000 to 75,000 clones, less than 85% seen once. The specimen comprised peripheral blood, sampled on day 0 of MenACWY control vaccination. These receptors were taken from an adult in good health.

The J gene is TRBJ2-7, the V gene TRBV11-2; 13 nucleotides line up with TRBD2. V was pared by 4 bases and J by 5 bases, with 2 bases of the junction left unmatched. Germline V gene lookup returns CDR1 SGHAT and CDR2 FQNNGV. The CDR3 has 14 residues. The CDR3 loop reads CASSSTSGRNEQYF. Written as DNA, the CDR3 is TGTGCCAGCAGCTCGACTAGCGGGAGGAACGAGCAGTACTTC.

The rearrangement uses TRBV12-3 or TRBV12-4 and TRBJ1-4; unclear D gene. The CDR3 sequence is 10 residues long. Trimming stripped 11 bases from V and 5 bases from J, with 6 bases between. CDR3 loop: CAGGNEKLFF. In DNA, the CDR3 is TGTGCCGGCGGCAATGAAAAACTGTTTTTT.